This is a list of T cell receptor beta chains from one sample in a study of naive and memory T cell subsets. TCRdb re-called the 5' RACE reads with MiXCR, one entry per CDR3 protein. The repertoire holds approximately 52,000 distinct CDR3 sequences, with approximately 4.8% as singletons. The receptors shown here come from a female donor in good health. Each CDR3 is given with its conserved first and last residue. A D gene is named only where the DNA matches it firmly. Size tells how often a clone was seen (once, few, many) or the class of an expanded clone, and some rows leave it out.

>TRBJ1-2|15|TRBV20-1|.|.
TGCAGTGCTAGTGGGGGGCGAGAGATCAACTATGGCGACACCTTC
CSASGGREINYGDTF
>TRBJ2-1|18|TRBV9|TRBD2|many
TGTGCCAGCAGCTCCTCCTTTTCAGGAGCGGGGGCCTACAATGAGCAGTTCTTC
CASSSSFSGAGAYNEQFF
>TRBJ1-1|15|TRBV12-5|TRBD1|many
TGTGCTAGTGGTGCAATCGGACAGGAGAACACTGAAGCTTTCTTT
CASGAIGQENTEAFF
>TRBJ2-1|14|TRBV3-1|TRBD2|many
TGTGCCAGCAGCCAACTAGCGGGGTACAATGAGCAGTTCTTC
CASSQLAGYNEQFF
>TRBJ2-1|11|TRBV6-2/TRBV6-3|.|.
TGTGCCAGCGGACGAGCGAGTGAGCAGTTCTTC
CASGRASEQFF
>TRBJ2-3|14|TRBV7-2|.|many
TGTGCCAGCCTCGACCTAGCGCGCACAGATACGCAGTATTTT
CASLDLARTDTQYF
>TRBJ2-3|13|TRBV29-1|.|many
TGCAGCGTTGGGAGCGGTCGCACAGATACGCAGTATTTT
CSVGSGRTDTQYF
>TRBJ2-1|15|TRBV24-1|TRBD2|.
TGTGCCGCTACAGGGCGGACTAGCGGCTACAATGAGCAGTTCTTC
CAATGRTSGYNEQFF
>TRBJ2-7|14|TRBV20-1|.|many
TGCAGTGCTAGTTATGGGGGTACCCACTACGAGCAGTACTTC
CSASYGGTHYEQYF
>TRBJ2-2|19|TRBV28|.|many
TGTGCCAGCAGTTTACTCAATATGGACGTCAGGAGGTCTTACGGGGAGCTGTTTTTT
CASSLLNMDVRRSYGELFF
>TRBJ1-2|17|TRBV14|TRBD1|many
TGTGCCAGCAGCCAAGGGGACAGGGGGCTGAATATCTATGGCTACACCTTC
CASSQGDRGLNIYGYTF
>TRBJ1-1|13|TRBV10-2|.|many
TGCGCCAGCAGTGATGGGGGGCTTACTGAAGCTTTCTTT
CASSDGGLTEAFF
>TRBJ2-7|17|TRBV27|TRBD1|many
TGTGCCAGCAGTTTGCTAGCCAGGACAGGGGGCACCTACGAGCAGTACTTC
CASSLLARTGGTYEQYF
>TRBJ1-1|14|TRBV4-2|.|many
TGTGCCAGCAGACGGGACACCCAGTACACTGAAGCTTTCTTT
CASRRDTQYTEAFF
>TRBJ1-2|13|TRBV29-1|.|many
TGCAGCGTCAAACAGATTGCGATTTATGGCTACACCTTC
CSVKQIAIYGYTF
>TRBJ1-1|15|TRBV4-2|.|.
TGTGCCAGCAGCCAAGGGCGGGGGGGGGACACTGAAGCTTTCTTT
CASSQGRGGDTEAFF
>TRBJ1-2|17|TRBV3-1|TRBD1|few
TGTGCCAGCAGCCAAGAGGGTGCCGGACAGGAGAACTATGGCTACACCTTC
CASSQEGAGQENYGYTF
>TRBJ1-1|11|TRBV20-1|.|many
TGCAGTGCTAGGGGGAACACTGAAGCTTTCTTT
CSARGNTEAFF
>TRBJ2-7|15|TRBV7-6|TRBD2|.
TGTGCCAGCAGCTTTTCGGGGGACTACCTTCCCGAGCAGTACTTC
CASSFSGDYLPEQYF
>TRBJ2-5|17|TRBV4-1|TRBD2|many
TGCGCCAGCAGCCAAGATCTAAGCGGGAGGATCCAAGAGACCCAGTACTTC
CASSQDLSGRIQETQYF
>TRBJ2-5|13|TRBV28|.|many
TGTGCCAGCAGTTTCCCCTTTATTGAGACCCAGTACTTC
CASSFPFIETQYF
>TRBJ2-3|15|TRBV6-5|.|.
TGTGCCAGCAGTTATATGGGGGCTCGCACAGATACGCAGTATTTT
CASSYMGARTDTQYF
>TRBJ1-3|16|TRBV6-5|.|many
TGTGCCAGCAGTTACCTGTCAGGGACAACTGGAAACACCATATATTTT
CASSYLSGTTGNTIYF
>TRBJ1-5|19|TRBV7-9|.|.
TGTGCCAGCAGCTTAGGAAGGGAATGGGGTCAGGATGGCAATCAGCCCCAGCATTTT
CASSLGREWGQDGNQPQHF
>TRBJ2-7|14|TRBV12-3/TRBV12-4|.|many
TGTGCCAGCAGTTCCTTCGCGGGGTCCTACGAGCAGTACTTC
CASSSFAGSYEQYF
>TRBJ2-2|19|TRBV6-1|TRBD2|.
TGTGCCAGCAGTGATCGTTCGTGGGGACTAGCGGGGAACACCGGGGAGCTGTTTTTT
CASSDRSWGLAGNTGELFF
>TRBJ1-5|15|TRBV5-1|.|many
TGCGCCAGCAGACAAGGGGGATATAGCAATCAGCCCCAGCATTTT
CASRQGGYSNQPQHF